This T cell receptor (beta chain) was identified in a study of blood T cell repertoires in COVID-19. Data came from immunoSEQ multiplex PCR; TCRdb stores just in-frame clones and leaves some out. This table holds under 300,000 clones, approximately 86% found once. Germline CDR1 is MNHNS and CDR2 is SASEGT. V gave up 4 bases and J gave up 5 bases; unmatched junction bases: 9. The CDR3 has 16 residues. The sequence was collected from a man aged 55 to 70 who had recovered from COVID-19. The chain is built from TRBV6-1 and TRBJ2-2; 8 bases agree with TRBD2. The source material was peripheral blood. In DNA form, the CDR3 reads TGTGCCAGCAGTGTATCGGGGGGGGCTAGGACCGGGGAGCTGTTTTTT. Translated: CASSVSGGARTGELFF.